This T cell receptor (beta chain) was sequenced during a study of T cell repertoires in aging, cancer and after chemotherapy (dated by TCRdb to about 2019). In the study overall: The donors fell into six age groups ranging from 30 or younger to 70 or older, and each group had at least three individuals. Paired pre- and post-chemotherapy samples in the hematological group came from chronic lymphocytic leukemia patients treated with fludarabine- or bendamustine-based regimens. The complete dataset included about 8.8 million TCR reads. Peripheral blood TCR beta repertoires from healthy donors and cancer patients were profiled to examine immunoaging and T cell reconstitution after chemotherapy. A cohort of over 200 cancer patients (approximately 90 with hematological and around 130 with solid cancers) was assembled, and approximately 99 healthy donors were included as a reference group.

Rearranged TRB sequences spanning V, D and J segments were amplified by multiplex touch-down PCR using a mixed TRB-A/B primer pool. Two consecutive PCR reactions with Phusion HS II polymerase added Illumina adapters and sample indices to the amplicons. Amplicons were gel-purified with the NucleoSpin Gel and PCR Clean-up kit, then checked with Qubit and an Agilent 2100 Bioanalyzer. The libraries were sequenced on an Illumina MiSeq with 600-cycle, single-indexed, paired-end runs. Concerning the study's data processing: TRB sequences were processed with MiXCR versions 2.12 and 3.0.5. Each unique CDR3 nucleotide sequence was treated as one clone, and only productive sequences with two or more reads were kept. The repertoire metrics were Shannon diversity, evenness, clonality (calculated as one minus evenness), and diversity profiles parameterized by alpha from 0 to 5. Generation probabilities of clones in paired pre- and post-chemotherapy samples were computed with the IGoR algorithm. The public reads were run again by TCRdb, first through fastp at Q25 and then through MiXCR, and only productive beta chains were kept. Rows with a matching CDR3 protein are joined into one entry that keeps the most common DNA and genes. In this record, the V and J calls reflect TCRdb's handling and not the investigators' own analysis. The sample profile shows under 5,000 distinct CDR3 sequences; approximately 40% of them were found once. Together, the top ten hold approximately 3.6% of the sample.

Study-level results and caveats: Significantly lower blood TCR diversity and higher clonality were observed in untreated patients with hematological or solid cancers than in age-matched healthy donors. Hematological cancer patients had infiltration of lymphoid organs, and this infiltration may itself impair thymic emigration or peripheral T cell expansion. The authors noted that the repertoire data do not allow conclusions about immunological memory after chemotherapy. In healthy donors, the drop in TCR diversity with age came mainly from a loss of richness, whereas in cancer patients a loss of evenness also played a part. Median generation probability increased over the chemotherapy interval in both cancer cohorts, suggesting repertoire reconstitution through rebound thymic output.

TCR beta rearrangements were amplified from genomic DNA isolated from peripheral blood, not from sorted cells or RNA. Inclusive of the bounding cysteine and phenylalanine, the CDR3 is 15 residues long. The DNA shown is the 45-base CDR3, in frame from base 1. CDR1 and CDR2 (PRHDT, FYEKMQ) derive from the germline V gene (reference sequence). At the junction V is shortened by 2 bases and J by 7 bases; bases outside the gene matches: 10. A word on this clonotype: Its antigen specificity is not known. Nothing much larger sits one base from this clone, and base qualities are not available.

This TCR was recovered from a human donor with a blood cancer. Sequencing was done on a sample of blood. The chain is assembled from TRBV13 and TRBJ2-7; TRBD2 matches 8 bases in the middle. CDR3 reads: CASSLLDGRGSEQYF. The DNA is as follows: TGTGCCAGCAGCTTACTAGACGGGAGGGGGAGTGAGCAGTACTTC. Supplemented by the reference TRBV13 and TRBJ2-7 proteins around the CDR3, the complete variable domain is AAGVIQSPRHLIKEKRETATLKCYPIPRHDTVYWYQQGPGQDPQFLISFYEKMQSDKGSIPDRFSAQQFSDYHSELNMSSLELGDSALYFCASSLLDGRGSEQYFGPGTRLTVT.